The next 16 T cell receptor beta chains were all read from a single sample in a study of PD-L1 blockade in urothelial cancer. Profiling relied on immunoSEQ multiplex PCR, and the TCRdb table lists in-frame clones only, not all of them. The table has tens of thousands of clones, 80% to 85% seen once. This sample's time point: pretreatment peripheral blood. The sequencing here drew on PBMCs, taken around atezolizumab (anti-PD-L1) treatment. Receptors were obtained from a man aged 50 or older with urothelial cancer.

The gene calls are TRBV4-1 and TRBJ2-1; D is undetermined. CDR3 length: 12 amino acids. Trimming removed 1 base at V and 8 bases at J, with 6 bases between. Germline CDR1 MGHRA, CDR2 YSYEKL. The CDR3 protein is CASSQGSYEQFF. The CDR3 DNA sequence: TGCGCCAGCAGCCAAGGGAGCTATGAGCAGTTCTTC.

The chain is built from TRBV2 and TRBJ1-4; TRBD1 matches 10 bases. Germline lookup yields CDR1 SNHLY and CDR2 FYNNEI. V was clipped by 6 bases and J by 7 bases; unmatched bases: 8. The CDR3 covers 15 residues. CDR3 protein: CASRYDRGLAEKLFF. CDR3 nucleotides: TGTGCCAGCAGATACGACAGGGGGCTTGCTGAAAAACTGTTTTTT.

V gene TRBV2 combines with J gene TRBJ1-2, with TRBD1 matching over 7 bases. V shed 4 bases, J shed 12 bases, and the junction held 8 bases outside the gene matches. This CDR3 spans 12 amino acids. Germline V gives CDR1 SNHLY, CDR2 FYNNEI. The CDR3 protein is CASSGDSHLHTF. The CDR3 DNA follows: TGTGCCAGCAGTGGGGACAGCCACCTCCACACCTTC.

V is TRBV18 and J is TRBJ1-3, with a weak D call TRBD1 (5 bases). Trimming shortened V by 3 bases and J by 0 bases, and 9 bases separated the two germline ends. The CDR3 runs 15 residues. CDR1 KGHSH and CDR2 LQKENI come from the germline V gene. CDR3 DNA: TGTGCCAGCTCACCTCAGGGCAGCTCTGGAAACACCATATATTTT. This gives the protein CASSPQGSSGNTIYF.

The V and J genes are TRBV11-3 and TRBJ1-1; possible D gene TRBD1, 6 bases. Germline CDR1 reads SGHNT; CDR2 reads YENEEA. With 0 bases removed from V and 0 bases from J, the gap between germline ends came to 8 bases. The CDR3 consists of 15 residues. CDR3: CASSLEGGLNTEAFF. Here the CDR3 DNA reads TGTGCCAGCAGCTTAGAGGGGGGGCTGAACACTGAAGCTTTCTTT.

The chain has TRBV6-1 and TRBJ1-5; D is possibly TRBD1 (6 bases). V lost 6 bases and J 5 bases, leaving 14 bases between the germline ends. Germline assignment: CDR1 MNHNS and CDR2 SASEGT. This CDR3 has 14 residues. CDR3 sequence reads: CASRPPGGYQPQHF. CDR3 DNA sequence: TGTGCCAGCAGACCCCCGGGGGGCTATCAGCCCCAGCATTTT.

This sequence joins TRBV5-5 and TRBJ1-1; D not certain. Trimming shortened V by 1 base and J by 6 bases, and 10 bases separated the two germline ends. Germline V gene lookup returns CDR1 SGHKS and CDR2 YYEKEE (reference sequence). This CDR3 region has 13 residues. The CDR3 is CASSLWASAEAFF. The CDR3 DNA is TGTGCCAGCAGCTTGTGGGCCTCTGCTGAAGCTTTCTTT.

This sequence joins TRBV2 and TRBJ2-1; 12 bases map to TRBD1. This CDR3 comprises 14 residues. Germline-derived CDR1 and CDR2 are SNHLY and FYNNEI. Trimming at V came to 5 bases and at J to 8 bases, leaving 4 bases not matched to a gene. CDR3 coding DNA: TGTGCCAGCAGTCGGGACAGGGGGCAACATGAGCAGTTCTTC. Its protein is CASSRDRGQHEQFF.

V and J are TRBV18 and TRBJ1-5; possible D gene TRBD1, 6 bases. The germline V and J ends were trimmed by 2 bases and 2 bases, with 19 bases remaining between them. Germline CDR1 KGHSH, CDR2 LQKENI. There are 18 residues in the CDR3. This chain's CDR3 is CASSPGITGTMGNQPQHF. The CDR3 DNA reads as TGTGCCAGCTCACCAGGGATCACCGGGACAATGGGCAATCAGCCCCAGCATTTT.

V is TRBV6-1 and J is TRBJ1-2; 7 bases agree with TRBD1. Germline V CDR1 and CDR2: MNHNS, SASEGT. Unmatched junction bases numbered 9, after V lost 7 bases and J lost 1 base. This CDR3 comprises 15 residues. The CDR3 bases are TGTGCCAGCAACCCCACAGGGGAAGTTAACTATGGCTACACCTTC. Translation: CASNPTGEVNYGYTF.

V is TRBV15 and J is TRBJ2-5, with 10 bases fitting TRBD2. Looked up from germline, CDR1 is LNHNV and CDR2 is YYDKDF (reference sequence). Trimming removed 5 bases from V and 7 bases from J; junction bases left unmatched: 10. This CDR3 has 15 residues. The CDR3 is CATSQTSGPLGTQYF. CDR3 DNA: TGTGCCACCAGCCAGACTAGCGGGCCCTTGGGGACCCAGTACTTC.

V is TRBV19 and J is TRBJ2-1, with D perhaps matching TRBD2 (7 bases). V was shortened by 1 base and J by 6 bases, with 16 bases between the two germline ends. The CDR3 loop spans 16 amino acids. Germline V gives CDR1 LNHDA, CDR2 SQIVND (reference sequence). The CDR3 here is CASSIVGQRGGNEQFF. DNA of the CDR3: TGTGCCAGTAGTATAGTTGGCCAGAGGGGGGGCAATGAGCAGTTCTTC. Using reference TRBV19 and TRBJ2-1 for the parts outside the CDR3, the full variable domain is DGGITQSPKYLFRKEGQNVTLSCEQNLNHDAMYWYRQDPGQGLRLIYYSQIVNDFQKGDIAEGYSVSREKKESFPLTVTSAQKNPTAFYLCASSIVGQRGGNEQFFGPGTRLTVL.

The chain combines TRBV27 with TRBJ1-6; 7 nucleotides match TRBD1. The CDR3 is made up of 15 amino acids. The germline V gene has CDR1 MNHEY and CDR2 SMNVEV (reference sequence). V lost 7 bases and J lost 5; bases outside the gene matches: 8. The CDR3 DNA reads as TGTGCCAGCACCTGGTACAGGGGTAATAATTCACCCCTCCACTTT. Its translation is CASTWYRGNNSPLHF.

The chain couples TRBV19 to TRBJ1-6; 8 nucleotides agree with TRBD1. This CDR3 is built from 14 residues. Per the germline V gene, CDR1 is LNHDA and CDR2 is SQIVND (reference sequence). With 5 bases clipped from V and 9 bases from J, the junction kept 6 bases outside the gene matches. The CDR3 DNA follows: TGTGCCAGTAGTGTACAGGGGGGAGGTTCACCCCTCCACTTT. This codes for CASSVQGGGSPLHF. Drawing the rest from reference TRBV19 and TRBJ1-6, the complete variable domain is DGGITQSPKYLFRKEGQNVTLSCEQNLNHDAMYWYRQDPGQGLRLIYYSQIVNDFQKGDIAEGYSVSREKKESFPLTVTSAQKNPTAFYLCASSVQGGGSPLHFGNGTRLTVT.

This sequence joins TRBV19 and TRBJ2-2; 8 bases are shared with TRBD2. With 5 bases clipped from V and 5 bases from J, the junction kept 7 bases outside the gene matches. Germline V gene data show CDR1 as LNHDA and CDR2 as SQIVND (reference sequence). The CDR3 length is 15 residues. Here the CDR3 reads CASSALAVTTGELFF. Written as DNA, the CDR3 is TGTGCCAGTAGTGCACTAGCGGTTACGACCGGGGAGCTGTTTTTT.

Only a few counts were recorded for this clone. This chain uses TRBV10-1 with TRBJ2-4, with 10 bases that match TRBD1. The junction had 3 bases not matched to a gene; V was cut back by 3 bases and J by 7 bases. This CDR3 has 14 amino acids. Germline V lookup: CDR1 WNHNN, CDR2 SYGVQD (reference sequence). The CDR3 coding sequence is TGCGCCAGCAGTGACCGGGACAGGGGTAACATTCAGTACTTC. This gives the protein CASSDRDRGNIQYF.